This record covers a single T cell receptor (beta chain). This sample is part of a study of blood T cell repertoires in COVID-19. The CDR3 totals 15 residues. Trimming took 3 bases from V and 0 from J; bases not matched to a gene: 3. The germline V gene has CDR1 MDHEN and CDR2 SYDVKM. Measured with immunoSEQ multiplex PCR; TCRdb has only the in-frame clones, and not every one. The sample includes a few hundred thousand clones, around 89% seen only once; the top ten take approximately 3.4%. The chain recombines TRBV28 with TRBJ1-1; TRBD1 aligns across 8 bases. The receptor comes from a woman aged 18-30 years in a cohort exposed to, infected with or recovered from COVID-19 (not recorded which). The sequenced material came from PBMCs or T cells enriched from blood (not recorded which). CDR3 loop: CASSFRDRMNTEAFF. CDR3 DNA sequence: TGTGCCAGCAGTTTCCGGGACAGGATGAACACTGAAGCTTTCTTT.